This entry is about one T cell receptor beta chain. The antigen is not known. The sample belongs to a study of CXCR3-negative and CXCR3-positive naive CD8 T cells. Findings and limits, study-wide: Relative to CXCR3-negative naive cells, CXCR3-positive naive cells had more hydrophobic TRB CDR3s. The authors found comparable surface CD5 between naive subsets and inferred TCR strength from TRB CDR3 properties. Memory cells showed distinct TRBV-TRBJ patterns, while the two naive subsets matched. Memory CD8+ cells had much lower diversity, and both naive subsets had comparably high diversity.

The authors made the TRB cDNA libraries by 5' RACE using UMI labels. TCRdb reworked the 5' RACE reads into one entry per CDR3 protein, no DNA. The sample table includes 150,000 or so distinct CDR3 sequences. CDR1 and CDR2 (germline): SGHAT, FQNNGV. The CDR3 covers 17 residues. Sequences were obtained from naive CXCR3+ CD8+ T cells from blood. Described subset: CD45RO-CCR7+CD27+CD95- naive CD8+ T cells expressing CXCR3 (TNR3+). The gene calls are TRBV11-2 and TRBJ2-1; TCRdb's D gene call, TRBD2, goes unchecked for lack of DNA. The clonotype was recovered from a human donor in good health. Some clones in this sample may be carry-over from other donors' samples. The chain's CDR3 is CASSRISDGGAYNEQFF.